What follows are 24 T cell receptor beta chains derived from one specimen sequenced in a study of vaccination effects on CD4 cells after COVID-19. CD4+ T cells specific for antigen were expanded with viral peptide pools by the ViraFEST assay before sequencing. Investigators separated out CD4+ T cells once around eleven days of culture had passed. According to the study, vaccine recipients showed no prior SARS-CoV-2 infection and negative nucleocapsid antibodies. Their antigen targets remain unknown. The repertoire was sequenced with immunoSEQ multiplex PCR; TCRdb's copy has only in-frame clones and lacks some. The table shows about 38,000 clones, with roughly 76% occurring only once. Sequencing used CD4+ T cells from PBMCs cultured with SARS-CoV-2 spike peptides, obtained before COVID-19 vaccination. These receptors were obtained from a human donor who received a COVID-19 vaccine.

The table lists this clone with a few counts. The V call is TRBV7-3, the J call TRBJ2-7; a weak D match, TRBD2 (6 bases). V lost 2 bases to trimming and J lost 6 bases, with 8 bases between them. This CDR3 contains 12 residues. Germline V lookup: CDR1 SGHTA, CDR2 FQGTGA. Here the CDR3 reads CASSLDGGEQYF. CDR3 nucleotide sequence: TGTGCCAGCAGCTTAGACGGGGGCGAGCAGTACTTC.

This rearrangement joins TRBV20-1 to TRBJ1-5; D unresolved. V was trimmed by 3 bases and J by 0 bases, leaving 9 bases between them. Germline CDR1 and CDR2: DFQATT and SNEGSKA (reference sequence). The CDR3 covers 14 residues. The CDR3 DNA reads TGCAGTGCTAGTTCGGCAGCTAGCAATCAGCCCCAGCATTTT. Its translation: CSASSAASNQPQHF.

V and J are TRBV7-2 and TRBJ1-2; D not certain. V was cut by 1 base and J by 4 bases, with 7 bases left in between. This CDR3 has 13 residues. CDR1 is SGHTA, CDR2 FQGNSA, per germline. This CDR3 reads CASSLGPSYGYTF. Here the CDR3 DNA reads TGTGCCAGCAGCTTAGGACCGAGCTATGGCTACACCTTC. The full variable domain, with the rest looked up from reference TRBV7-2 and TRBJ1-2, is GAGVSQSPSNKVTEKGKDVELRCDPISGHTALYWYRQSLGQGLEFLIYFQGNSAPDKSGLPSDRFSAERTGGSVSTLTIQRTQQEDSAVYLCASSLGPSYGYTFGSGTRLTVV.

The chain recombines TRBV5-1 with TRBJ2-3, with TRBD2 matching over 11 bases. CDR3 length equals 16 residues. Germline V CDR1 and CDR2: SGHRS, YFSETQ. V lost 6 bases and J lost 2; bases outside the gene matches: 8. The CDR3 DNA follows: TGCGCCAGCACCCAACCTAGCGGGGGGCCCACAGATACGCAGTATTTT. It is translated as CASTQPSGGPTDTQYF.

V usage is TRBV27 and J usage is TRBJ2-5; 8 bases align to TRBD2. Germline lookup yields CDR1 MNHEY and CDR2 SMNVEV (reference sequence). The CDR3 is 15 residues long. J gave up 1 base and V 4 bases, and 5 bases lay outside the gene matches. The CDR3 DNA reads TGTGCCAGCAGTTCACTTAGCGGGGCCCAAGAGACCCAGTACTTC. It codes for CASSSLSGAQETQYF.

The rearrangement links TRBV3-1 (or the pseudogene TRBV3-2) to TRBJ2-1; 9 nucleotides line up with TRBD2. The germline V gene encodes CDR1 LGHDT and CDR2 YNNKEL (reference sequence). With V trimmed by 3 bases and J by 2 bases, 11 bases remained unmatched. The CDR3 is made up of 18 amino acids. This chain's CDR3 is CASSQGLFAGGPYNEQFF. DNA of the CDR3: TGTGCCAGCAGCCAGGGTCTGTTTGCGGGGGGGCCCTACAATGAGCAGTTCTTC.

The rearrangement links TRBV25-1 to TRBJ2-4; the D gene is possibly TRBD2 (5 bases). The CDR3 consists of 14 residues. With 2 bases removed from V and 10 bases from J, the gap between germline ends came to 15 bases. Germline V gene sequence: CDR1 MGHDK, CDR2 SYGVNS. The CDR3 region is CASSEVAGSGIQYF. The CDR3 nucleotides are TGTGCCAGCAGTGAAGTGGCAGGTTCGGGGATTCAGTACTTC. Full variable domain (outside the CDR3, taken from reference TRBV25-1 and TRBJ2-4): EADIYQTPRYLVIGTGKKITLECSQTMGHDKMYWYQQDPGMELHLIHYSYGVNSTEKGDLSSESTVSRIRTEHFPLTLESARPSHTSQYLCASSEVAGSGIQYFGAGTRLSVL.

The rearrangement joins TRBV29-1 to TRBJ1-1; D uncertain. V was clipped by 6 bases and J by 1 base, with 15 bases between them. Per germline, CDR1 SQVTM and CDR2 ANQGSEA. The CDR3 totals 14 residues. CDR3 protein: CSVGLGMENTEAFF. CDR3 nucleotide sequence: TGCAGCGTCGGGTTGGGAATGGAGAACACTGAAGCTTTCTTT.

The chain carries TRBV3-1 (or the pseudogene TRBV3-2) and TRBJ2-1; 7 bases are a match to TRBD2. The CDR3 contains 15 residues. Losses at the gene ends were 0 bases for V and 9 bases for J; bases not matched to a gene: 8. CDR1 is LGHDT, CDR2 YNNKEL, per germline (reference sequence). Written as DNA, the CDR3 is TGTGCCAGCAGCCAAGATATTGGGAGGGCCGGTGAGCAGTTCTTC. The encoded protein is CASSQDIGRAGEQFF.

The CDR3 region is CASSPSRTQETQYF. CDR3 sequence (DNA): TGTGCCAGCAGCCCCTCGAGGACACAAGAGACCCAGTACTTC. This rearrangement joins TRBV7-2 to TRBJ2-5; tentatively, D is TRBD1 (5 bases). This CDR3 region has 14 residues. CDR1 is SGHTA and CDR2 is FQGNSA in the germline V gene. V was trimmed by 5 bases and J by 2 bases, leaving 12 bases between them.

The genes are TRBV6-4 and TRBJ1-1, with TRBD1 matching over 9 bases. Per the germline V gene, CDR1 is MRHNA and CDR2 is SNTAGT. After removal of 2 bases from V and 4 bases from J, the junction contained 11 bases not matched to a gene. The CDR3 loop spans 17 amino acids. Here the CDR3 DNA reads TGTGCCAGCAGTGACCCCCTGGACAGGGGTGGTAGCACTGAAGCTTTCTTT. It specifies CASSDPLDRGGSTEAFF.

The genes are TRBV7-2 and TRBJ2-7; 7 bases agree with TRBD1. The CDR3 length is 14 residues. V shed 3 bases and J 4 bases; nucleotides not matched to a gene: 6. Germline V gene data show CDR1 as SGHTA and CDR2 as FQGNSA. The CDR3 sequence: CASSLAGTVYEQYF. The CDR3 nucleotides read TGTGCCAGCAGCTTGGCCGGGACAGTATACGAGCAGTACTTC.

The chain's CDR3 is CASSRWVGQDEQYF. DNA for the CDR3: TGCGCCAGCAGCCGGTGGGTTGGTCAGGACGAGCAGTACTTC. This chain joins TRBV5-1 and TRBJ2-7; the D is unclear. From germline, CDR1 is SGHRS and CDR2 YFSETQ. Trimming shortened V by 4 bases and J by 5 bases, and 16 bases separated the two germline ends. CDR3 length: 14 amino acids.

This chain uses TRBV15 with TRBJ2-4, with D tentatively TRBD2 (6 bases). The CDR3 has 14 residues. Germline CDR1 and CDR2: LNHNV and YYDKDF (reference sequence). Trimming took 6 bases from V and 7 from J, leaving 16 bases between them. CDR3 coding DNA: TGTGCCACCAGAAACGGGGGTCGGGTGAACATTCAGTACTTC. Translation: CATRNGGRVNIQYF.

The chain employs TRBV15 and TRBJ1-3; no firm D call. Germline V CDR1 and CDR2: LNHNV, YYDKDF (reference sequence). There are 13 residues in the CDR3. V was cut by 2 bases and J by 6 bases, with 8 bases left in between. The DNA for the CDR3 is TGTGCCACCAGCAGATCTCTCCAAAACACCATATATTTT. As protein: CATSRSLQNTIYF.

V and J are TRBV9 and TRBJ2-6; 7 nucleotides line up with TRBD2. This CDR3 region has 20 residues. In germline, CDR1 is SGDLS, CDR2 YYNGEE. V lost 3 bases, J lost 0 bases, and 15 bases stayed unmatched. For the CDR3, the DNA is TGTGCCAGCAGCGCAGGAGTTGAGGGGCGGGGGATCTCTGGGGCCAACGTCCTGACTTTC. As protein: CASSAGVEGRGISGANVLTF. The full variable domain, in which reference TRBV9 and TRBJ2-6 provide the parts outside the CDR3, is DSGVTQTPKHLITATGQRVTLRCSPRSGDLSVYWYQQSLDQGLQFLIQYYNGEERAKGNILERFSAQQFPDLHSELNLSSLELGDSALYFCASSAGVEGRGISGANVLTFGAGSRLTVL.

The chain carries TRBV11-2 and TRBJ2-1, with D tentatively TRBD2 (6 bases). The CDR3 covers 12 residues. Germline V gives CDR1 SGHAT, CDR2 FQNNGV. V was cut by 6 bases and J by 8 bases, with 11 bases left in between. Written as DNA, the CDR3 is TGTGCCAGCAGGCCACCGGGGGATGAGCAGTTCTTC. Translated: CASRPPGDEQFF. Together with reference TRBV11-2 and TRBJ2-1, the CDR3 gives the full variable domain: EAGVAQSPRYKIIEKRQSVAFWCNPISGHATLYWYQQILGQGPKLLIQFQNNGVVDDSQLPKDRFSAERLKGVDSTLKIQPAKLEDSAVYLCASRPPGDEQFFGPGTRLTVL.

This clone has more than one count but fewer than ten. The rearrangement links TRBV18 to TRBJ1-5, with 10 bases aligning to TRBD1. This CDR3 has 16 amino acids. Losses at the gene ends were 2 bases for V and 5 bases for J; bases not matched to a gene: 6. From germline, CDR1 is KGHSH and CDR2 LQKENI. The chain's CDR3 is CASSPDGQGDYQPQHF. CDR3 in DNA: TGTGCCAGCTCACCAGATGGACAGGGGGACTATCAGCCCCAGCATTTT.

The genes are TRBV18 and TRBJ1-2; 12 bases match TRBD1. V was pared by 3 bases and J by 2 bases, with 10 bases of the junction left unmatched. The CDR3 length is 18 residues. Germline lookup yields CDR1 KGHSH and CDR2 LQKENI. The CDR3 DNA reads as TGTGCCAGCTCACCGCTCGGGACAGGGGGCGCGGGAAACTATGGCTACACCTTC. Amino acids: CASSPLGTGGAGNYGYTF. Supplemented by reference TRBV18 and TRBJ1-2, the full variable domain reads NAGVMQNPRHLVRRRGQEARLRCSPMKGHSHVYWYRQLPEEGLKFMVYLQKENIIDESGMPKERFSAEFPKEGPSILRIQQVVRGDSAAYFCASSPLGTGGAGNYGYTFGSGTRLTVV.

The V gene is TRBV7-2, the J gene TRBJ2-3, with D uncertain. This CDR3 contains 15 residues. Per germline, CDR1 SGHTA and CDR2 FQGNSA. V lost 2 bases, J lost 0 bases, and 9 bases lay in between. CDR3: CASSLSAASTDTQYF. The CDR3 DNA follows: TGTGCCAGCAGCTTATCGGCAGCCAGCACAGATACGCAGTATTTT.

This clone appeared a few times. The chain joins TRBV15 to TRBJ2-3; 10 bases match TRBD1. V gave up 1 base and J gave up 4 bases; unmatched junction bases: 2. CDR1 and CDR2 from the germline V gene are LNHNV and YYDKDF (reference sequence). The CDR3 is made up of 15 amino acids. CDR3 protein: CATSRAGQGADTQYF. The CDR3 DNA follows: TGTGCCACCAGCAGAGCCGGACAGGGGGCAGATACGCAGTATTTT.

The chain recombines TRBV29-1 with TRBJ2-7; tentative D call: TRBD2 (5 bases). The germline V gene has CDR1 SQVTM and CDR2 ANQGSEA. This CDR3 has 12 amino acids. Trimming took off 4 bases at V and 3 bases at J, with 10 bases between the two ends. The CDR3 sequence: CSVGLRDYEQYF. The CDR3 DNA sequence: TGCAGCGTTGGCCTCCGGGACTACGAGCAGTACTTC.

V usage is TRBV5-8 and J usage is TRBJ2-2, with 7 bases identical to TRBD1. The junction had 5 bases not matched to a gene; V was cut back by 2 bases and J by 4 bases. This CDR3 has 15 amino acids. Germline V gene data show CDR1 as SGHTS and CDR2 as YDEGEE. This CDR3 is CASSLGGRVTGELFF. CDR3 DNA sequence: TGTGCCAGCAGCTTAGGGGGCCGGGTCACCGGGGAGCTGTTTTTT.

The chain recombines TRBV18 with TRBJ2-2, with D unresolved. CDR3 length equals 13 residues. V lost 4 bases and J 2 bases, leaving 5 bases between the germline ends. Germline values: CDR1 KGHSH, CDR2 LQKENI. CDR3 in amino acids: CASSQVNTGELFF. As DNA, the CDR3 is TGTGCCAGCTCACAAGTCAACACCGGGGAGCTGTTTTTT.